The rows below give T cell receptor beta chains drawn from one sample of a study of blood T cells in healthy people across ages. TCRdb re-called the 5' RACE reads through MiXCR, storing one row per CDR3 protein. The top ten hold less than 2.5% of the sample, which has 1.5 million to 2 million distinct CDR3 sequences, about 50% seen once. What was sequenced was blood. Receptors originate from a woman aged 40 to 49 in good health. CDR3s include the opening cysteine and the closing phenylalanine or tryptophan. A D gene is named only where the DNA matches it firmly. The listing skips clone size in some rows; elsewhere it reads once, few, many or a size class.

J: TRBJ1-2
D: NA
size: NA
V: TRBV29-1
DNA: TGCAGCGTTGAATTAAGGGGCGACTACACCTTC
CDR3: CSVELRGDYTF

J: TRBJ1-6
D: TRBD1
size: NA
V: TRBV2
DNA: TGTGCCAGCAGGGGGGAAACAGGGGATTCACCCCTCCACTTT
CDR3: CASRGETGDSPLHF

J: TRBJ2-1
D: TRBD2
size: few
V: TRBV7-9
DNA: TGTGCCAGCAGCACTCCTAGCGGGGGGAGCTCCTACAATGAGCAGTTCTTC
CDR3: CASSTPSGGSSYNEQFF

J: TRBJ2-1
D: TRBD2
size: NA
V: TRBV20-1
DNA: TGCAGTGCTGGACTGGCGGGGGGGCTCTACAATGAGCAGTTCTTC
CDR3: CSAGLAGGLYNEQFF

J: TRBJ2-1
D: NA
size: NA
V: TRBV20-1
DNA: TGCAGTGCCCGCGGGCCGTCGCCCAATGAGCAGTTCTTC
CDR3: CSARGPSPNEQFF

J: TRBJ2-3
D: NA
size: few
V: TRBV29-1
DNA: TGCAGCGTTGAAGGAGGAGGGTACAGTACGCAGTATTTT
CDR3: CSVEGGGYSTQYF

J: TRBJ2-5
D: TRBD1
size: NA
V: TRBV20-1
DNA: TGCAGTGCTTTGGACAGGGGAGTATCAGAGACCCAGTACTTC
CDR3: CSALDRGVSETQYF

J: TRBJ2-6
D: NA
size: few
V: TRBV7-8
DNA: TGTGCCAGCAGCCCTGGGGGGCCAGTCCCGTACTCTGGGGCCAACGTCCTGACTTTC
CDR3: CASSPGGPVPYSGANVLTF

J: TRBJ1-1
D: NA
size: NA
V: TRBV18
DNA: TGTGCCAGCTCACCACTCACCGCGGTGGTAGACACTGAAGCTTTCTTT
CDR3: CASSPLTAVVDTEAFF

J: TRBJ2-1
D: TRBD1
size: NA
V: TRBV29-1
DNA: TGCAGCGTTGAAGATCCACGGCAGGGGGCCTACAATGAGCAGTTCTTC
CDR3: CSVEDPRQGAYNEQFF

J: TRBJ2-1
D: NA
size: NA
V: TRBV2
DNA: TGTGCCAGCAGTGAGGTCACGAGCTCCTACAATGAGCAGTTCTTC
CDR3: CASSEVTSSYNEQFF

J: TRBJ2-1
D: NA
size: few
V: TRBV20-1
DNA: TGCAGTGCTGTCCCCTCCGAGAGGGGGGAGACGAATGAGCAGTTCTTC
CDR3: CSAVPSERGETNEQFF

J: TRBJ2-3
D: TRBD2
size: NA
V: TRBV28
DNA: TGTGCCAGCATTAGGGGTGGGAGGGCAGATACGCAGTATTTT
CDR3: CASIRGGRADTQYF

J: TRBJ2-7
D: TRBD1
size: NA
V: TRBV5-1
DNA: TGCGCCAGCAGCTCCGAGGGACAGGGGTTCTACGAGCAGTACTTC
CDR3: CASSSEGQGFYEQYF

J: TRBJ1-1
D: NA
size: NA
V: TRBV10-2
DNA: TGCGCCAGCAGTGAGTCGAGCGGGACTGAAGCTTTCTTT
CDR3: CASSESSGTEAFF

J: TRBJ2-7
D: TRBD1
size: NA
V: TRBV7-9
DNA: TGTGCCAGCAGCCTTGCAGCCGGGACAGGGCTGACCTACGAGCAGTACTTC
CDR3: CASSLAAGTGLTYEQYF

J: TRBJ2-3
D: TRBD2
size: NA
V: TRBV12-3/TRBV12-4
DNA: TGTGCCAGCACCCCGGGACTAGCGGGGGTAGATACGCAGTATTTT
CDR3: CASTPGLAGVDTQYF

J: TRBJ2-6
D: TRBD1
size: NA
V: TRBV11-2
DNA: TGTGCCAGCAGCTCGCCGACAGGGATCGGGTCTGGGGCCAACGTCCTGACTTTC
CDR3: CASSSPTGIGSGANVLTF

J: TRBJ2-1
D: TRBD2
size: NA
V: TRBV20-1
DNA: TGCAGTGCTAGAGAACTAGCGGGGGGGCGGAATGAGCAGTTCTTC
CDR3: CSARELAGGRNEQFF

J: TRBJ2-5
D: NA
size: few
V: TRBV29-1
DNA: TGCAGCGTTGAACGACAGGTGACCCAGTACTTC
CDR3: CSVERQVTQYF

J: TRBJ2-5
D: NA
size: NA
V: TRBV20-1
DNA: TGCAGTGCTAGTCTGGTGGCGGGGAGACAAGAGACCCAGTACTTC
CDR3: CSASLVAGRQETQYF

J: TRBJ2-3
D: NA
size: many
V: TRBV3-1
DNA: TGTGCCAGCAGCCAGGAACTAGCCACAGATACGCAGTATTTT
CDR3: CASSQELATDTQYF

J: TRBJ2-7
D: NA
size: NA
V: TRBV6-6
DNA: TGTGCCAGCAGTTCCCGGGACTCTGCGGGCTACGAGCAGTACTTC
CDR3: CASSSRDSAGYEQYF

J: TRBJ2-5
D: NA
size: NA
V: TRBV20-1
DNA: TGCAGTGCTAGAGCTCCGGAGGGGGCCTACAATGAGCAGTACTTC
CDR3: CSARAPEGAYNEQYF

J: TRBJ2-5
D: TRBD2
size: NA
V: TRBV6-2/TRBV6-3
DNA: TGTGCCAGCAGTCCCCACTGGGAGGGAGAGACCCAGTACTTC
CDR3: CASSPHWEGETQYF

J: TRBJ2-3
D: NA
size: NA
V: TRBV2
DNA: TGTGCCAGCAGTGTTTTCCCCCTCCCAGATACGCAGTATTTT
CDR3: CASSVFPLPDTQYF

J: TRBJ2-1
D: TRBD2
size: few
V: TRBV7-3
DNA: TGTGCCAGCAGCTCTAGCGGGGGGGGAGATGAGCAGTTCTTC
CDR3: CASSSSGGGDEQFF

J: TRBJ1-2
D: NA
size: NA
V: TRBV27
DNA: TGTGCCAGCAGTTTGGGGGACAAATATGGCTACACCTTC
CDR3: CASSLGDKYGYTF

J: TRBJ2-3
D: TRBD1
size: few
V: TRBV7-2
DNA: TGTGCCAGCAGCCTAGAACCGGGACAGCCCACAGATACGCAGTATTTT
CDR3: CASSLEPGQPTDTQYF

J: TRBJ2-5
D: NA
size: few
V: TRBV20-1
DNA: TGCAGTGCTAAGACACGTCCAGCGCCGAAGACCCAGTACTTC
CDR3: CSAKTRPAPKTQYF

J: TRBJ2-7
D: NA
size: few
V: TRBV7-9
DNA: TGTGCCAGCAGCCCAATCGCCGGGACCCACCACGAGCAGTACTTC
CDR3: CASSPIAGTHHEQYF

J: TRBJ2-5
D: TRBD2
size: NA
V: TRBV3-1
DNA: TGTGCCAGCGCCGGGGGGGGCGCTGCTGAGTTGGAGACCCAGTACTTC
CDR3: CASAGGGAAELETQYF

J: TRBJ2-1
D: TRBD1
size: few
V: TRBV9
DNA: TGTGCCAGCAGCGTAGAGGACAGGGGAGGGCAGTTCTTC
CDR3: CASSVEDRGGQFF

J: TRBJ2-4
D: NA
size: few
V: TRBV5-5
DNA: TGTGCCAGCAGCCTACTGGACAGGGAGGGGCACATTCAGTACTTC
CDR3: CASSLLDREGHIQYF

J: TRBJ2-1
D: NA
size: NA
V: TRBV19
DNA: TGTGCCAGTAGTAATGCACCAGATCCCTACAATGAGCAGTTCTTC
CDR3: CASSNAPDPYNEQFF

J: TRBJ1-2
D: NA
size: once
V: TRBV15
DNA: TGTGCCACCAGCAGAGGACAGACGGCTGACTATGGCTACACCTTC
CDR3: CATSRGQTADYGYTF

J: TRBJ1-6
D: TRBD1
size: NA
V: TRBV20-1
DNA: TGCAGTGCTAGAGGGACAGGGGGCTCCTATAATTCACCCCTCCACTTT
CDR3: CSARGTGGSYNSPLHF

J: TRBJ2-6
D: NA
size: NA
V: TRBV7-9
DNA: TGTGCCAGCAGCTCCCGGGTGATTAGCGGTTTCAGCTCTGGGGCCAACGTCCTGACTTTC
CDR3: CASSSRVISGFSSGANVLTF

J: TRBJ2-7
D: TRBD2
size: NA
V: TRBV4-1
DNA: TGCGCCAGCAGCCAAGGAGGGACTAGCGGGGGGGCACAAACCTACGAGCAGTACTTC
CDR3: CASSQGGTSGGAQTYEQYF

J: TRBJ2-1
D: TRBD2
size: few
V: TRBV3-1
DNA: TGTGCCAGCAGCCAAGACGGTAGCGGGGGGGTAAATGAGCAGTTCTTC
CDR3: CASSQDGSGGVNEQFF

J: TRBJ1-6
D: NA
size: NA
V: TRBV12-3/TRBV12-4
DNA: TGTGCCAGCAGTACAAACAGGGTACGGTCACCCCTCCACTTT
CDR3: CASSTNRVRSPLHF

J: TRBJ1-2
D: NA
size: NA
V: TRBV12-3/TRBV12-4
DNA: TGTGCCAGCAGTTTACTCGCCTATGGCTACACCTTC
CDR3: CASSLLAYGYTF

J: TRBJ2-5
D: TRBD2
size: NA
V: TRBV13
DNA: TGTGCCAGCAGCACTATAGCGGGGGGCCCCCAAGAGACCCAGTACTTC
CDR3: CASSTIAGGPQETQYF

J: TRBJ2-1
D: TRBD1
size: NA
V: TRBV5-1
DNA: TGCGCCAGCAGCTTGGACCCCGGGACAGGTGGGAATGAGCAGTTCTTC
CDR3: CASSLDPGTGGNEQFF

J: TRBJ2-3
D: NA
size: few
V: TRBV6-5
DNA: TGTGCCAGCAGTTACGTAGGGGGCACAGATACGCAGTATTTT
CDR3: CASSYVGGTDTQYF

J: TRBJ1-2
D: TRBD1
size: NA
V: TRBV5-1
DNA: TGCGCCAGCAGCTTGGACCCGGGACAGGGGTCAGAGAATGGCTACACCTTC
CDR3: CASSLDPGQGSENGYTF

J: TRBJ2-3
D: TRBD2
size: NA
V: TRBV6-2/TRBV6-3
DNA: TGTGCCAGCAGTCCACTAGCGGGGGGGAATATTGGTACGCAGTATTTT
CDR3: CASSPLAGGNIGTQYF

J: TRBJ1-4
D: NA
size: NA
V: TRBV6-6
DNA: TGTGCCAGCAGGGAAGGGGCACAGGGACCCGATGAAAAACTGTTTTTT
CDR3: CASREGAQGPDEKLFF

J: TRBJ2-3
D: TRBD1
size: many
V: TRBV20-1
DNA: TGCAGTGCCTTTCCCGGACAGGGCACAGATACGCAGTATTTT
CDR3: CSAFPGQGTDTQYF

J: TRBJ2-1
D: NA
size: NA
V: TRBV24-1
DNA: TGTGCCACTGACTGGGGGGTCGGCGCCAATGAGCAGTTCTTC
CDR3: CATDWGVGANEQFF